This TCR beta chain is from a study of OX40 agonist ivuxolimab in advanced cancers. Background on the study: Administration of intravenous ivuxolimab to patients occurred every 2 weeks at 0.01 to 10 mg/kg. Partial responses occurred in three patients (one hepatocellular carcinoma, two cutaneous melanoma). Regarding the study as a whole: In general, CD8+ T cells held more expanded clones than CD4+ did, on average.

Germline CDR1 reads MNHEY; CDR2 reads SMNVEV (reference sequence). This CDR3 is built from 15 residues. Between the trimmed V and J ends, which lost 6 bases and 0 bases, there was a span of 15 bases. As regards this clone: Antigen specificity is unknown.

Data came from immunoSEQ multiplex PCR; TCRdb stores just in-frame clones and leaves some out. This table has 52,000 or so clones, 93% appearing once. The chain uses TRBV27 and TRBJ2-7, with D unclear. The sample here was CD4+ or CD8+ T cells sorted from blood, taken in a trial of the OX40 agonist ivuxolimab. The clonotype originates from an adult with an advanced solid tumor such as melanoma, head and neck, liver or kidney cancer. The CDR3 bases are TGTGCCAGCAGCCCCTCGGGCGGCACCTCCTACGAGCAGTACTTC. This sequence encodes CASSPSGGTSYEQYF.